These T cell receptor beta chains were read from a single sample in a study of T-cell reconstitution after alpha-beta-depleted transplantation in children. TCRdb re-called the PCR reads through MiXCR, storing one row per CDR3 protein. The table includes roughly 240,000 distinct CDR3 sequences, roughly 8% detected once. The material was PBMCs, mostly from graft donor cells, obtained 180 days after TCRalphabeta/CD19-depleted stem cell transplant. The receptor source for this set is a male patient between 10 and 17 years old who had a stem cell transplant for acute lymphoblastic leukemia, so the T cells may come from the graft donor. Each CDR3 is given with its conserved first and last residue. A D gene is named only where the DNA matches it firmly. Size is omitted from some rows. Given values are once, few, many or a class for expanded clones.

clone size,D gene,J gene,V gene,CDR3 protein,CDR3 DNA
many,.,TRBJ1-5,TRBV27,CASSLSGLSNQPQHF,TGTGCCAGCAGTTTATCGGGGCTTAGCAATCAGCCCCAGCATTTT
.,TRBD1,TRBJ2-3,TRBV5-8,CARGAGDRGDTQYF,TGTGCCAGGGGTGCCGGGGACAGGGGAGATACGCAGTATTTT
few,TRBD1,TRBJ2-1,TRBV7-3,CASSLTSETGGDEQFF,TGTGCCAGCAGCTTAACGAGTGAGACAGGGGGAGATGAGCAGTTCTTC
many,TRBD1,TRBJ2-5,TRBV5-1,CASSLSRDRAETQYF,TGCGCCAGCAGCTTGTCCCGGGACAGGGCGGAGACCCAGTACTTC
many,.,TRBJ1-1,TRBV28,CASSLTVMNTEAFF,TGTGCCAGCAGTTTGACAGTTATGAACACTGAAGCTTTCTTT
many,.,TRBJ2-7,TRBV20-1,CSASGQGPYEQYF,TGCAGTGCTAGCGGCCAGGGGCCCTACGAGCAGTACTTC
many,.,TRBJ2-3,TRBV5-1,CASSWRGGPGSTDTQYF,TGCGCCAGCAGTTGGAGAGGGGGGCCGGGAAGCACAGATACGCAGTATTTT
.,TRBD2,TRBJ2-1,TRBV20-1,CRATSGTYNEQFF,TGCAGGGCTACTAGCGGGACCTACAATGAGCAGTTCTTC
many,.,TRBJ1-2,TRBV6-2/TRBV6-3,CASRPPGAGGYTF,TGTGCCAGCAGACCTCCAGGGGCTGGTGGCTACACCTTC
many,.,TRBJ1-5,TRBV12-3/TRBV12-4,CASSYREDQPQHF,TGTGCCAGCAGTTACAGGGAGGATCAGCCCCAGCATTTT
many,TRBD1,TRBJ1-1,TRBV20-1,CSARRTGDTEAFF,TGCAGTGCTAGGAGGACAGGGGACACTGAAGCTTTCTTT
many,.,TRBJ2-1,TRBV2,CASRTRDSYNEQFF,TGTGCCAGCAGGACCCGGGACTCATACAATGAGCAGTTCTTC
many,TRBD2,TRBJ2-7,TRBV11-2,CASTYSGRHEQYF,TGTGCCAGCACCTATAGCGGGAGACACGAGCAGTACTTC
many,.,TRBJ2-7,TRBV4-3,CASSQDLGLNEQYF,TGCGCCAGCAGCCAAGATCTAGGACTAAACGAGCAGTACTTC
many,TRBD2,TRBJ2-3,TRBV4-3,CASSRSGTTDTQYF,TGCGCCAGCAGCCGGAGCGGGACCACAGATACGCAGTATTTT
many,.,TRBJ2-3,TRBV7-9,CASSSRGLGGPDTQYF,TGTGCCAGCAGCTCCCGGGGACTGGGAGGTCCAGATACGCAGTATTTT
many,TRBD1,TRBJ1-6,TRBV5-1,CASSVDRVRNSPLHF,TGCGCCAGCAGCGTAGACAGGGTGAGGAATTCACCCCTCCACTTT
many,.,TRBJ1-1,TRBV7-2,CASSLRLDPRNTEAFF,TGTGCCAGCAGCTTAAGGCTAGACCCCCGGAACACTGAAGCTTTCTTT
many,TRBD2,TRBJ2-7,TRBV28,CASSLSGSPSYEQYF,TGTGCCAGCAGTTTGAGCGGGAGCCCCTCCTACGAGCAGTACTTC
many,.,TRBJ1-3,TRBV5-1,CASSLAAGPFSGNTIYF,TGCGCCAGCAGCTTGGCCGCAGGTCCATTCTCTGGAAACACCATATATTTT
many,.,TRBJ2-1,TRBV23-1,CASSHHLIGNEQFF,TGCGCCAGCAGTCATCATCTCATCGGGAATGAGCAGTTCTTC
many,.,TRBJ2-7,TRBV18,CASSPPTEPYEQYF,TGTGCCAGCTCACCACCGACGGAGCCCTACGAGCAGTACTTC
few,.,TRBJ1-3,TRBV19,CASTPGAAGNTIYF,TGTGCCAGTACTCCGGGGGCAGCTGGAAACACCATATATTTT
many,.,TRBJ2-1,TRBV9,CASSVGFHEQFF,TGTGCCAGCAGCGTAGGGTTCCATGAGCAGTTCTTC
many,.,TRBJ2-1,TRBV7-2,CASSSLGGQGTSLFF,TGTGCCAGCAGCTCGCTGGGGGGACAGGGGACTAGCCTGTTCTTC
many,TRBD2,TRBJ2-1,TRBV24-1,CATTRTSGGVNEQFF,TGTGCCACCACCAGGACTAGCGGGGGGGTCAATGAGCAGTTCTTC
many,.,TRBJ2-1,TRBV5-1,CASSGHDEQFF,TGCGCCAGCAGCGGACACGATGAGCAGTTCTTC
once,TRBD2,TRBJ2-1,TRBV12-3/TRBV12-4,CAISLWDIMGGGAAEQFF,TGTGCCATCAGTTTGTGGGACATTATGGGCGGGGGGGCCGCTGAGCAGTTCTTC
many,TRBD1,TRBJ1-2,TRBV3-1,CASSQGRQGGYTF,TGTGCCAGCAGCCAAGGTCGACAGGGAGGCTACACCTTC
many,.,TRBJ1-2,TRBV7-8,CASSLVAGSVGYGYTF,TGTGCCAGCAGCTTAGTGGCAGGGAGTGTTGGGTATGGCTACACCTTC
.,.,TRBJ1-5,TRBV5-7,CASTLAVSNQPQHF,TGTGCCAGCACCCTTGCGGTGAGCAATCAGCCCCAGCATTTT
.,.,TRBJ1-3,TRBV19,CASSGPNSSGNTIYF,TGTGCCAGTAGTGGACCGAACTCCTCTGGAAACACCATATATTTT
.,.,TRBJ2-3,TRBV9,CASSDSDGGDTQYF,TGTGCCAGCAGCGACTCAGACGGGGGAGATACGCAGTATTTT
many,.,TRBJ2-7,TRBV5-1,CASSLLVGNYEQYF,TGCGCCAGCAGCCTTCTGGTAGGTAACTACGAGCAGTACTTC
many,.,TRBJ1-3,TRBV3-1,CASSHPGPTAGNTIYF,TGTGCCAGCAGCCACCCGGGGCCCACCGCCGGAAACACCATATATTTT
many,.,TRBJ2-5,TRBV28,CASPPTEGILETQYF,TGTGCCAGCCCCCCCACGGAGGGGATCCTAGAGACCCAGTACTTC
many,.,TRBJ1-4,TRBV7-9,CASSVNRAGEKLFF,TGTGCCAGCAGCGTAAACAGGGCTGGTGAAAAACTGTTTTTT
many,.,TRBJ2-7,TRBV3-1,CASSPLDWTYEQYF,TGTGCCAGCAGCCCCCTGGACTGGACCTACGAGCAGTACTTC
many,TRBD2,TRBJ2-2,TRBV7-7,CASRHSAGGLTGELFF,TGTGCTAGCCGGCACTCAGCGGGAGGGTTAACCGGGGAGCTGTTTTTT
many,.,TRBJ1-6,TRBV20-1,CSASSYNSPLHF,TGCAGTGCTTCCTCCTATAATTCACCCCTCCACTTT